This paragraph covers one T cell receptor (beta chain) sequence. Its antigen remains unidentified. Trimming removed 2 bases from V and 7 bases from J; junction bases left unmatched: 10. Looked up from germline, CDR1 is MNHEY and CDR2 is SVGAGI. This CDR3 comprises 15 residues. The data were obtained in a study of T cell responses to AZD1222 COVID-19 vaccine. General study results and limits: Spike-specific TCR depth and breadth grew after two AZD1222 doses. Repertoires were obtained only post-peak T cell response. Most donors were white British and more were female, and clonal diversity was possibly underestimated.

Samples with a second dose at about 4 or about 12 weeks were pooled together. Some clones are missing from TCRdb's copy, which holds only in-frame ones; the method was immunoSEQ multiplex PCR. Of about 140,000 clones in the sample, roughly 91% were seen once. The chain employs TRBV6-5 and TRBJ1-2; 7 nucleotides agree with TRBD1. This clonotype originated in an adult who received the AZD1222 COVID-19 vaccine. Here the sequenced sample was peripheral blood, taken 28 days after the second AZD1222 dose. CDR3 amino acids: CASSYLTGRISGYTF. Written as DNA, the CDR3 is TGTGCCAGCAGTTACCTGACAGGGAGGATTAGTGGCTACACCTTC.